These 16 T cell receptor beta chains originate from one sample sequenced in a study of blood T cell repertoires in COVID-19. Some clones are missing from TCRdb's copy, which holds only in-frame ones; the method was immunoSEQ multiplex PCR. The sample lists roughly 80,000 clones, less than 90% seen once, with 3% to 4.5% in the top ten. Sequenced: peripheral blood. These receptors were taken from a man over 45 with acute or convalescent COVID-19.

The rearrangement links TRBV6-5 to TRBJ2-1; TRBD2 matches 10 bases. Germline CDR1 reads MNHEY; CDR2 reads SVGAGI. V shed 6 bases and J 7 bases; nucleotides not matched to a gene: 9. The CDR3 is 15 residues long. CDR3 region: CASSHGLAVDNEQFF. CDR3 DNA sequence: TGTGCCAGCAGCCATGGACTAGCGGTAGATAATGAGCAGTTCTTC.

The chain recombines TRBV29-1 with TRBJ2-7; 7 bases are a match to TRBD1. Looked up from germline, CDR1 is SQVTM and CDR2 is ANQGSEA. The CDR3 is 13 amino acids. The J segment lost 0 bases and the V segment lost 4 bases, leaving 3 bases of the junction unmatched. CDR3 nucleotides: TGCAGCGTTGGGGACAGCGGCTCCTACGAGCAGTACTTC. Amino acid sequence: CSVGDSGSYEQYF.

In this sample, this clone turned up a few times. CDR3 sequence reads: CASSLGVGGRFYNEQFF. The DNA for the CDR3 is TGTGCCAGCAGCTTAGGGGTTGGGGGCAGGTTCTACAATGAGCAGTTCTTC. The chain has TRBV7-9 and TRBJ2-1; weak D call: TRBD1 (6 bases). V lost 1 base and J 3 bases, leaving 16 bases between the germline ends. This CDR3 spans 17 amino acids. Germline CDR1 reads SEHNR; CDR2 reads FQNEAQ (reference sequence).

The chain carries TRBV2 and TRBJ1-6; D is unclear. Trimming cost V 2 bases and J 14 bases, with 10 bases left between them. The CDR3 consists of 12 residues. Germline V gene sequence: CDR1 SNHLY, CDR2 FYNNEI. As DNA, the CDR3 is TGTGCCAGCAGTGAACATCAATCGGCCCTCCACTTT. This gives the protein CASSEHQSALHF.

The chain uses TRBV30 and TRBJ1-5, with D unresolved. The CDR3 is made up of 13 amino acids. Germline assignment: CDR1 GTSNPN and CDR2 SVGIG (reference sequence). V dropped 2 bases and J dropped 3 bases, with 8 bases sitting between them. The CDR3, as DNA: TGTGCCTGGAGTTCACGGGACAATCAGCCCCAGCATTTT. It yields the protein CAWSSRDNQPQHF.

This chain joins TRBV19 and TRBJ1-6, with 11 bases fitting TRBD1. Unmatched junction bases numbered 5, after V lost 6 bases and J lost 7 bases. Germline V gives CDR1 LNHDA, CDR2 SQIVND (reference sequence). CDR3 size: 15 residues. The CDR3: CASRGQGERNSPLHF. DNA for the CDR3: TGTGCCAGTAGGGGACAGGGGGAAAGGAATTCACCCCTCCACTTT. Filled out from reference TRBV19 and TRBJ1-6, the complete variable domain reads DGGITQSPKYLFRKEGQNVTLSCEQNLNHDAMYWYRQDPGQGLRLIYYSQIVNDFQKGDIAEGYSVSREKKESFPLTVTSAQKNPTAFYLCASRGQGERNSPLHFGNGTRLTVT.

The chain combines TRBV6-2 or TRBV6-3 with TRBJ2-5; 12 bases agree with TRBD1. V shed 2 bases and J 4 bases; nucleotides not matched to a gene: 5. The CDR3 has 16 amino acids. Germline CDR1 and CDR2: MNHEY and SVGEGT. The CDR3 here is CASSYVRDRGRETQYF. The CDR3 coding sequence is TGTGCCAGCAGTTACGTCAGGGACAGGGGGCGAGAGACCCAGTACTTC.

The CDR3 reads CASSPSGGTDTQYF. CDR3 bases: TGTGCCAGCTCACCATCAGGGGGTACAGATACGCAGTATTTT. The gene calls are TRBV18 and TRBJ2-3; the match to TRBD1 covers 7 bases. V dropped 2 bases and J dropped 3; count of bases not matched to a gene: 2. The CDR3 sequence is 14 residues long. CDR1 is KGHSH, CDR2 LQKENI, per germline.

The gene calls are TRBV2 and TRBJ1-1; no reliable D call. Germline CDR1 SNHLY, CDR2 FYNNEI. The CDR3 is 13 amino acids. Trimming removed 4 bases at V and 5 bases at J, with 11 bases between. The DNA for the CDR3 is TGTGCCAGCAGTGGGTCCGCCGGGACTGAAGCTTTCTTT. Residues: CASSGSAGTEAFF.

DNA for the CDR3: TGTGCCAGCTCACCGTCTACAGGGGGTCCTCCTAGCAATCAGCCCCAGCATTTT. The encoded protein is CASSPSTGGPPSNQPQHF. V gene TRBV18 combines with J gene TRBJ1-5; TRBD1 matches 8 bases. Trimming removed 3 bases from V and 0 bases from J; junction bases left unmatched: 10. CDR3 length equals 18 residues. From germline, CDR1 is KGHSH and CDR2 LQKENI.

In regard to this clone: Within the sample, other DNA sequences also encode this same CDR3. This rearrangement joins TRBV5-6 to TRBJ2-7; no reliable D call. CDR1 and CDR2 from the germline V gene are SGHDT and YYEEEE. The V gene lost 0 bases and the J gene lost 3 bases, with 4 bases spanning the gap. This CDR3 is 12 amino acids long. For the CDR3, the DNA is TGTGCCAGCAGCTTGGCCAGCTACGAGCAGTACTTC. Amino acid sequence: CASSLASYEQYF.

This clone occurred once. The gene calls are TRBV24-1 and TRBJ2-3; the D gene is possibly TRBD2 (5 bases). The CDR3 totals 11 residues. V shed 7 bases and J shed 6 bases, with 7 bases lying between them. CDR1 is KGHDR, CDR2 SFDVKD, per germline. This CDR3 reads CATRSGDTQYF. The DNA for the CDR3 is TGTGCCACCAGGTCGGGGGATACGCAGTATTTT.

The rearrangement uses TRBV6-5 and TRBJ2-3, with no clear D. The V end was cut by 6 bases, the J end by 1 base, with 8 bases between. CDR3 length equals 13 residues. Germline V lookup: CDR1 MNHEY, CDR2 SVGAGI. Here the CDR3 reads CASSSTGTDTQYF. The CDR3 DNA sequence: TGTGCCAGCAGCTCCACGGGCACAGATACGCAGTATTTT.

The V and J genes are TRBV9 and TRBJ2-5; 8 bases align to TRBD2. The length of the CDR3 is 14 residues. The J segment lost 2 bases and the V segment lost 3 bases, leaving 3 bases of the junction unmatched. CDR1 is SGDLS, CDR2 YYNGEE, per germline. Here the CDR3 DNA reads TGTGCCAGCAGCGCCGGGACTAGTCAAGAGACCCAGTACTTC. Translated: CASSAGTSQETQYF. The whole variable domain, filled in from reference TRBV9 and TRBJ2-5, reads DSGVTQTPKHLITATGQRVTLRCSPRSGDLSVYWYQQSLDQGLQFLIQYYNGEERAKGNILERFSAQQFPDLHSELNLSSLELGDSALYFCASSAGTSQETQYFGPGTRLLVL.

The V gene is TRBV21-1, the J gene TRBJ2-7; TRBD2, as called in the table, went unchecked against the DNA. TRBV21-1 is shown as a pseudogene. This CDR3 spans 15 amino acids. CDR3 nucleotides: TGTGCCAGCAGCAAACCGAGGGACTATTCCTACGAGCAGTACTTC. Encoded protein: CASSKPRDYSYEQYF.

The chain employs TRBV12-3 or TRBV12-4 and TRBJ2-7; unclear D gene. V shed 6 bases and J shed 4 bases, with 13 bases lying between them. This CDR3 is 13 amino acids long. In DNA, the CDR3 is TGTGCCAGCAGCCCCGTAAATCTGTACGAGCAGTACTTC. This translates into CASSPVNLYEQYF.